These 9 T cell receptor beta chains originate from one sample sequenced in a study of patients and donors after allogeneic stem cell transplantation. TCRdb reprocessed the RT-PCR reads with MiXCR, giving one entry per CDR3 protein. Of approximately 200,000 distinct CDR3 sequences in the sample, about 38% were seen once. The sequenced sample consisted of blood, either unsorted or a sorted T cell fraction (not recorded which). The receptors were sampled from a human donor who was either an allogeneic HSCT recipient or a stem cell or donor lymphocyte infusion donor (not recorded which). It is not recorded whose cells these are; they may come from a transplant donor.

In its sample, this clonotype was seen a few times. The CDR3 sequence: CSVETSEGTIQYF. The CDR3 DNA reads TGCAGCGTTGAGACTAGCGAGGGAACCATTCAGTACTTC. The V gene is TRBV29-1, the J gene TRBJ2-4, with 8 bases aligning to TRBD2. CDR1 and CDR2 (germline): SQVTM, ANQGSEA. Unmatched junction bases numbered 7, after V lost 3 bases and J lost 9 bases. This CDR3 spans 13 amino acids.

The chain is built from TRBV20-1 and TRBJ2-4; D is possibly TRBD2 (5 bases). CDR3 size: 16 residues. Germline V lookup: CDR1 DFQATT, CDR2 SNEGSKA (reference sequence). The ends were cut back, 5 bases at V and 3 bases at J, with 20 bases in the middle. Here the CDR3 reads CSAPLQSGGLKNIQYF. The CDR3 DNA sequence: TGCAGTGCTCCCTTACAGTCCGGCGGACTCAAAAACATTCAGTACTTC.

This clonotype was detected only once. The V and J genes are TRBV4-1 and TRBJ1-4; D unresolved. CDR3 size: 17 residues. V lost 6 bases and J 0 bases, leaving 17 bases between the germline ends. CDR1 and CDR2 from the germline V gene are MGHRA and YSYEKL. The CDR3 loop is CASRVSGPLATNEKLFF. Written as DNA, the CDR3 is TGCGCCAGCAGGGTGTCGGGTCCCCTTGCAACTAATGAAAAACTGTTTTTT.

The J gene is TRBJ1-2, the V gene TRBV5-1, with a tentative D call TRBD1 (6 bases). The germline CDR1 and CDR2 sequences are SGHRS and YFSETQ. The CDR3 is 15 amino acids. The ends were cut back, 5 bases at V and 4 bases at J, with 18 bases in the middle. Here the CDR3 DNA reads TGCGCCAGCAGAGCCCTGGAGGGGGAGGGCTATGGCTACACCTTC. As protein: CASRALEGEGYGYTF.

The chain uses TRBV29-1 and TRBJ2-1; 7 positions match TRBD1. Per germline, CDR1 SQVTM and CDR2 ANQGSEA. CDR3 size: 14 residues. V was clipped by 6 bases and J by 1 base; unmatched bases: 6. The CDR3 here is CSVNRGRSYNEQFF. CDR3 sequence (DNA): TGCAGCGTCAACAGGGGTAGGTCCTACAATGAGCAGTTCTTC.

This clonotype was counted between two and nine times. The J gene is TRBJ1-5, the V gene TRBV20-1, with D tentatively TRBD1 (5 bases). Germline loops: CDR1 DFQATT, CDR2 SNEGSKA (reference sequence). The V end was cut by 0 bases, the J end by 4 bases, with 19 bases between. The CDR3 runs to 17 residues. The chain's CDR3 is CSARDPHRGFGNQPQHF. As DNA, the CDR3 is TGCAGTGCTAGAGATCCTCATCGGGGGTTCGGGAATCAGCCCCAGCATTTT.

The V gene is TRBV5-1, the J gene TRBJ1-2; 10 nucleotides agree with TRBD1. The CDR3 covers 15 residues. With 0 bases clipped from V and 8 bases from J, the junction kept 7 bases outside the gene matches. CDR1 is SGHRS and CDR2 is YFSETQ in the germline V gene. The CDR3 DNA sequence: TGCGCCAGCAGCTTGGAGTTTGGGACAGGGGACGGCTACACCTTC. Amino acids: CASSLEFGTGDGYTF.

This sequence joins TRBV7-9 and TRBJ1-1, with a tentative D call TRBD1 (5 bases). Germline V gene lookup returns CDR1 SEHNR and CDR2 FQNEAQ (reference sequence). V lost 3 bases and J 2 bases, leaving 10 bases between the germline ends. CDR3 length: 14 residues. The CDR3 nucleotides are TGTGCCAGCAGCTTTGAGGGGATTAACACTGAAGCTTTCTTT. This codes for CASSFEGINTEAFF.

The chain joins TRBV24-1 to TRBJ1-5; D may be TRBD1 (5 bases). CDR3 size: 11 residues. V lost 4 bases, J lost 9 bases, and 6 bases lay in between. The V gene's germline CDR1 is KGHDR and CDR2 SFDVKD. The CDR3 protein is CATSEGGPQHF. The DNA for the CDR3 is TGTGCCACCAGTGAGGGGGGGCCCCAGCATTTT.